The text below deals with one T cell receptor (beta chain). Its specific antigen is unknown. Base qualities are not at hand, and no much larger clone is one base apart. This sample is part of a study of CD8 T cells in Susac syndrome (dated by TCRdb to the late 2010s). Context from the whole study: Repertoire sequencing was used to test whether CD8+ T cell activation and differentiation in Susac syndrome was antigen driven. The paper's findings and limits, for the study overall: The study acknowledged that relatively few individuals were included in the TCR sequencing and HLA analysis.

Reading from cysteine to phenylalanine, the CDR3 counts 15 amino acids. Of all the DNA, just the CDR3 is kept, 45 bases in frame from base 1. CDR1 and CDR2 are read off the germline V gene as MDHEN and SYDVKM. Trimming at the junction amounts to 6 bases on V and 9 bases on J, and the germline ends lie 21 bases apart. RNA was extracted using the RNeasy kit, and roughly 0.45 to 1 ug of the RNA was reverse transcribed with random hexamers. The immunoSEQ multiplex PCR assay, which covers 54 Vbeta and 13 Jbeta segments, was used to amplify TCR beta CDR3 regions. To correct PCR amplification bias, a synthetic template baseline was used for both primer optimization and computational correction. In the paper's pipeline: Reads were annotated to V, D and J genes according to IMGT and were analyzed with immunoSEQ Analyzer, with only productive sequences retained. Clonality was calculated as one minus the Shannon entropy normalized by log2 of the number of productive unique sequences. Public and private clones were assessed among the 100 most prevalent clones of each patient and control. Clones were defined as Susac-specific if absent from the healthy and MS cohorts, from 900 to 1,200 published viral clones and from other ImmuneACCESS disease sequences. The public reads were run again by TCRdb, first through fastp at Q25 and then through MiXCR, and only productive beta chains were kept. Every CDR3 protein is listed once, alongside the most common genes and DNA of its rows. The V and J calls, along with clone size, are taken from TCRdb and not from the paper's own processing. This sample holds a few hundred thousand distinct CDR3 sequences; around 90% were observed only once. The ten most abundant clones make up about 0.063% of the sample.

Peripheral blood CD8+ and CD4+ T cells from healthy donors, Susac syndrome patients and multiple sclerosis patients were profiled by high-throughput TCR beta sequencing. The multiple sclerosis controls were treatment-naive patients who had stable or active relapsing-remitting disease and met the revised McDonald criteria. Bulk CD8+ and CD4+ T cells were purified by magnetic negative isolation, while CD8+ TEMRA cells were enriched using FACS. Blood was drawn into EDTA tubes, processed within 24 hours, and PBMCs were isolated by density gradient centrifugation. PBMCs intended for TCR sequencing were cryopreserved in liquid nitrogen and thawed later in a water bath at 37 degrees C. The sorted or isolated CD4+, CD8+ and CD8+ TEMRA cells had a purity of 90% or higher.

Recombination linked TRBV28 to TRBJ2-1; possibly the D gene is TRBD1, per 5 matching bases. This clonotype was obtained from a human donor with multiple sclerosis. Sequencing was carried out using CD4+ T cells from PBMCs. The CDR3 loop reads CASRPSLQGAPEQFF. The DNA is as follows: TGTGCCAGCAGACCCTCTCTACAAGGGGCCCCTGAGCAGTTCTTC.